What follows are 13 T cell receptor beta chains derived from one specimen sequenced in a study of T cells in localized non-small cell lung cancer. The protocol was immunoSEQ multiplex PCR, while the TCRdb copy is restricted to in-frame clones and leaves out a portion. The sample records 31,000 or so clones, 88% being singletons. This specimen was peripheral blood mononuclear cells, taken before any cancer treatment. These receptors all stem from a woman aged 40-70 years with stage III lung adenocarcinoma.

J is TRBJ1-3 and V is TRBV19, with 8 nucleotides matching TRBD1. CDR3 length: 15 amino acids. Germline values: CDR1 LNHDA, CDR2 SQIVND (reference sequence). The V gene end was trimmed by 5 bases and the J gene end by 2 bases; junction bases not matched to a gene: 5. CDR3 residues: CASSQGAETGNTIYF. In DNA, the CDR3 is TGTGCCAGTAGTCAGGGGGCAGAGACTGGAAACACCATATATTTT.

This clone was counted a single time. The rearrangement links TRBV18 to TRBJ2-3, with 9 bases fitting TRBD2. The CDR3 sequence is 17 residues long. V lost 0 bases to trimming and J lost 4 bases; unmatched junction nucleotides: 8. Germline CDR1 KGHSH, CDR2 LQKENI. For the CDR3, the DNA is TGTGCCAGCTCACCACCCGCCCTAGCGGGGAGGGCAGATACGCAGTATTTT. This sequence encodes CASSPPALAGRADTQYF.

The V and J genes are TRBV7-3 and TRBJ2-3; no reliable D call. CDR1 is SGHTA and CDR2 is FQGTGA in the germline V gene. V was shortened by 4 bases and J by 4 bases, with 12 bases between the two germline ends. CDR3 size: 14 residues. The CDR3 region has the DNA TGTGCCAGCAGCTCCTCTAACTCCGCAGATACGCAGTATTTT. Protein: CASSSSNSADTQYF.

The V gene is TRBV27, the J gene TRBJ1-1, with no clear D. The CDR3 consists of 15 residues. Trimming stripped 3 bases from V and 7 bases from J, with 18 bases between. Germline CDR1 reads MNHEY; CDR2 reads SMNVEV (reference sequence). The CDR3 DNA reads TGTGCCAGCAGTTTTGGCAGCCGAGCCCCTGGTGAAGCTTTCTTT. This encodes CASSFGSRAPGEAFF.

The chain couples TRBV7-8 to TRBJ2-7; weak D call: TRBD2 (5 bases). Trimming removed 1 base at V and 0 bases at J, with 16 bases between. Germline V gene data show CDR1 as SGHVS and CDR2 as FQNEAQ. The CDR3 length is 17 residues. CDR3: CASSLDGWGTSSYEQYF. For the CDR3, the DNA is TGTGCCAGCAGCTTAGACGGGTGGGGTACTAGCTCCTACGAGCAGTACTTC.

V usage is TRBV18 and J usage is TRBJ2-2, with D unresolved. Trimming removed 3 bases at V and 5 bases at J, with 16 bases between. This CDR3 region has 16 residues. Germline CDR1 KGHSH, CDR2 LQKENI. The CDR3 DNA reads TGTGCCAGCTCACCGAAAGCGTTGTTCGGAACCGGGGAGCTGTTTTTT. Translation gives CASSPKALFGTGELFF.

This clone was found once. This chain uses TRBV19 with TRBJ2-5, with TRBD2 identical over 10 bases. The CDR3 contains 14 residues. Germline CDR1 LNHDA, CDR2 SQIVND (reference sequence). V gave up 6 bases and J gave up 5 bases; unmatched junction bases: 6. The DNA for the CDR3 is TGTGCCAGTAGCGCGGGACTAGCGACGGAGACCCAGTACTTC. Translation gives CASSAGLATETQYF.

The chain links TRBV5-5 to TRBJ2-3, with D possibly TRBD2 on 7 matching bases. The CDR3 spans 15 residues. CDR1 is SGHKS, CDR2 YYEKEE, per germline (reference sequence). The ends were cut back, 4 bases at V and 6 bases at J, with 18 bases in the middle. CDR3 sequence: CASSQGQGGQDTQYF. CDR3 sequence (DNA): TGTGCCAGCAGCCAGGGGCAGGGAGGGCAGGATACGCAGTATTTT.

The chain uses TRBV7-2 and TRBJ2-7; 7 positions agree with TRBD1. CDR1 is SGHTA, CDR2 FQGNSA, per germline. Trimming took 3 bases from V and 9 from J; bases not matched to a gene: 5. The CDR3 consists of 12 residues. CDR3 amino acids: CASSFPQGPQYF. The CDR3 region has the DNA TGTGCCAGCAGCTTCCCACAGGGGCCGCAGTACTTC.

The V call is TRBV7-3, the J call TRBJ2-3, with 10 bases fitting TRBD2. CDR1 is SGHTA, CDR2 FQGTGA, per germline. The CDR3 consists of 16 residues. V was clipped by 1 base and J by 5 bases; unmatched bases: 6. CDR3 amino acids: CASSLMSGGAVDTQYF. CDR3 in DNA: TGTGCCAGCAGCTTAATGAGCGGGGGGGCGGTAGATACGCAGTATTTT.

The chain couples TRBV5-4 to TRBJ1-4; TRBD1 is a possible D gene (6 bases). CDR3 length: 16 residues. Germline assignment: CDR1 SGHNT and CDR2 YYREEE (reference sequence). Deletions cut 4 bases from V and 6 bases from J, with 19 bases between. The CDR3 spells CASSRKSTGGDEKLFF. CDR3 coding DNA: TGTGCCAGCAGCCGAAAATCGACAGGAGGGGATGAAAAACTGTTTTTT.

The rearrangement links TRBV27 to TRBJ2-7; 10 positions agree with TRBD2. V shed 8 bases, J shed 6 bases, and the junction held 13 bases outside the gene matches. This CDR3 has 15 residues. Germline-derived CDR1 and CDR2 are MNHEY and SMNVEV (reference sequence). CDR3 DNA: TGTGCCAGCTTAGCCCTAGCGGGAGCTGTTTTCGAGCAGTACTTC. This translates into CASLALAGAVFEQYF.

The genes are TRBV7-2 and TRBJ2-5; 9 nucleotides match TRBD2. V shed 5 bases and J 5 bases; nucleotides not matched to a gene: 3. The CDR3 loop spans 13 amino acids. From germline, CDR1 is SGHTA and CDR2 FQGNSA. The DNA of the CDR3 is TGTGCCAGCAGCCGCGGGAGGGAGGAGACCCAGTACTTC. It codes for CASSRGREETQYF.